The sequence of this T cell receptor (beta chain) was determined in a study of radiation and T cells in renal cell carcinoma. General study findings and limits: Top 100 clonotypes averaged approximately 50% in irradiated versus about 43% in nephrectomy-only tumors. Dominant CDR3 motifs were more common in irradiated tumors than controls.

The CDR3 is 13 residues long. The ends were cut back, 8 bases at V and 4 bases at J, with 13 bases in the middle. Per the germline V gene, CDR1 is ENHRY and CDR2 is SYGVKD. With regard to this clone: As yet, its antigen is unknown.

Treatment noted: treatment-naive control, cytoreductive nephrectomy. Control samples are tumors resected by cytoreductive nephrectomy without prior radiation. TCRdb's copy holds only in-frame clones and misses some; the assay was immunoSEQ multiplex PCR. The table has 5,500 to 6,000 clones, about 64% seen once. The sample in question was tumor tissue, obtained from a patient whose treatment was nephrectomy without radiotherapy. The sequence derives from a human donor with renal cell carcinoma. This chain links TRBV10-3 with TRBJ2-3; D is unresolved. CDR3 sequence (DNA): TGTGCCATCGGTGTCAAGGTCCCAGATACGCAGTATTTT. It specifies CAIGVKVPDTQYF.